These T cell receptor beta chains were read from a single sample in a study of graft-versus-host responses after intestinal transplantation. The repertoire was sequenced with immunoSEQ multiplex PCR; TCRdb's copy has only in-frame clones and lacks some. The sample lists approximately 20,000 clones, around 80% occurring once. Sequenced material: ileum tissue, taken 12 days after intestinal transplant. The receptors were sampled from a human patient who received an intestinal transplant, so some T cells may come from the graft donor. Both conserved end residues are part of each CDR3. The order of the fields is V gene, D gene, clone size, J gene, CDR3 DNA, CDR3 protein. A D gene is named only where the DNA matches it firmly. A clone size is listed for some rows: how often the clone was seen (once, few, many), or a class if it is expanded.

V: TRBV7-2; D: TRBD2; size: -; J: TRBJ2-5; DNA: TGTGCCAGCAGCTCCGGGACTAGCGTACAAGAGACCCAGTACTTC; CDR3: CASSSGTSVQETQYF
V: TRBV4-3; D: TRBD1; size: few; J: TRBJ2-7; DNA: TGCGCCAGCAGCCAAGATATTAGTGGGACAGGGACCTACGAGCAGTACTTC; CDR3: CASSQDISGTGTYEQYF
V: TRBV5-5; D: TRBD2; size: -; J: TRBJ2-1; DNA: TGTGCCAGCCACTTAGCGGGGGCCTACAATGAGCAGTTCTTC; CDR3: CASHLAGAYNEQFF
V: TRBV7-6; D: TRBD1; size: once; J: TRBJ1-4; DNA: TGTGCCAGCAGTTCCGGGACAGGGGTCGAAAAACTGTTTTTT; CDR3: CASSSGTGVEKLFF
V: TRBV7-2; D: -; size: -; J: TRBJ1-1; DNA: TGTGCCAGCAGCTTAGGGACAAACACTGAAGCTTTCTTT; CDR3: CASSLGTNTEAFF
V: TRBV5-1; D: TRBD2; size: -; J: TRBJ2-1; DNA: TGCGCCAGCAGCTTTGGGCTAGCGGGGGGTCCGGACCCGTACAATGAGCAGTTCTTC; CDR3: CASSFGLAGGPDPYNEQFF
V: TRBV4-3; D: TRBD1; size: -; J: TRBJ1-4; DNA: TGCGCCAGCAGCCTCACCTCGACAGGGACCTCGGGAAAACTGTTTTTT; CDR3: CASSLTSTGTSGKLFF
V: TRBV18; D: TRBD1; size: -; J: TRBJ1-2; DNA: TGTGCCAGCTCACCTCGGGAGGGGGCCAACTATGGCTACACCTTC; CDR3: CASSPREGANYGYTF
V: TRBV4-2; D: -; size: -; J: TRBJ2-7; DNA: TGTGCCAGCAGCCAAGAAGTCGGGCTAGCTGCCCACGAGCAGTACTTC; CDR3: CASSQEVGLAAHEQYF
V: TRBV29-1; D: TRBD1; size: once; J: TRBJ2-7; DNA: TGCAGCGTTGAAACCGGGACAGGGGGGAGCGAGCAGTACTTC; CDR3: CSVETGTGGSEQYF
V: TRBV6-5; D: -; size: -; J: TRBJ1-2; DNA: TGTGCCAGCAGTGCGCGGGAGAACTATGGCTACACCTTC; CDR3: CASSARENYGYTF
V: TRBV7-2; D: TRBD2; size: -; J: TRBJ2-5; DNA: TGTGCCAGCAGCCCGGGACTAGCGGTCCAAGAGACCCAGTACTTC; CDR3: CASSPGLAVQETQYF
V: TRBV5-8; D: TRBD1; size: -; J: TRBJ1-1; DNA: TGTGCCAGCAGCTCCAGGGGGCCCACTGAAGCTTTCTTT; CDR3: CASSSRGPTEAFF